These T cell receptor beta chains were read from a single sample in a study of blood T cell repertoires in COVID-19. Using immunoSEQ multiplex PCR, the repertoire was profiled, and TCRdb retains in-frame clones only, with some absent. The table shows a few hundred thousand clones, with 88% occurring only once. The sequenced material came from PBMCs or T cells enriched from blood (not recorded which). Receptor source: a woman aged 25 to 39 who had been exposed to COVID-19. Both conserved end residues are part of each CDR3. Fields, in order: CDR3 protein, CDR3 DNA, J gene, V gene, D gene, clone size. A D gene is named only where the DNA matches it firmly. Only some rows state a clone size, as once, few, many or a class for expanded clones.

CDR3: CASSQDREGATGRTYGYTF
DNA: TGCGCCAGCAGCCAAGATCGAGAGGGAGCGACAGGGCGAACTTATGGCTACACCTTC
J: TRBJ1-2
V: TRBV4-1
D: TRBD1
size: .

CDR3: CASSSGLAGVGSYNEQFF
DNA: TGTGCCAGCAGCTCGGGACTAGCGGGAGTAGGGTCCTACAATGAGCAGTTCTTC
J: TRBJ2-1
V: TRBV7-8
D: TRBD2
size: .

CDR3: CASTIAGAEDTQYF
DNA: TGTGCCAGCACCATAGCGGGAGCTGAAGATACGCAGTATTTT
J: TRBJ2-3
V: TRBV9
D: TRBD2
size: .

CDR3: CASSPTGTGGTEAFF
DNA: TGTGCCAGCAGCCCTACGGGGACAGGTGGCACTGAAGCTTTCTTT
J: TRBJ1-1
V: TRBV7-3
D: TRBD1
size: few

CDR3: CASSSRWGDRASTDTQYF
DNA: TGTGCCAGCAGTTCCCGCTGGGGGGACAGGGCAAGCACAGATACGCAGTATTTT
J: TRBJ2-3
V: TRBV27
D: TRBD1
size: .

CDR3: CAISDGRSEVAFF
DNA: TGTGCCATCAGTGATGGCAGGTCGGAAGTAGCTTTCTTT
J: TRBJ1-1
V: TRBV10-3
D: .
size: .

CDR3: CASSIQGYYNEQFF
DNA: TGTGCCAGTAGTATCCAGGGGTACTACAATGAGCAGTTCTTC
J: TRBJ2-1
V: TRBV19
D: .
size: .

CDR3: CASSTIVTGSKNIQYF
DNA: TGTGCCAGCAGCACAATCGTGACAGGATCAAAAAACATTCAGTACTTC
J: TRBJ2-4
V: TRBV21-1
D: .
size: .

CDR3: CASSKGGQGHGYTF
DNA: TGTGCCAGCAGCAAAGGGGGACAGGGGCACGGCTACACCTTC
J: TRBJ1-2
V: TRBV9
D: TRBD1
size: .

CDR3: CASSPESGRAGETQYF
DNA: TGTGCCAGCAGCCCCGAAAGCGGGAGGGCCGGGGAGACCCAGTACTTC
J: TRBJ2-5
V: TRBV7-9
D: TRBD2
size: .

CDR3: CATSDRGGADGYTF
DNA: TGTGCCACCAGTGATAGGGGGGGCGCAGATGGCTACACCTTC
J: TRBJ1-2
V: TRBV24-1
D: .
size: .

CDR3: CASSLLGGVNEKLFF
DNA: TGTGCCAGCAGTTTGCTCGGCGGGGTGAATGAAAAACTGTTTTTT
J: TRBJ1-4
V: TRBV28
D: .
size: few

CDR3: CASSMTGVAFF
DNA: TGTGCCAGCAGTATGACAGGGGTAGCTTTCTTT
J: TRBJ1-1
V: TRBV12-3/TRBV12-4
D: TRBD1
size: few

CDR3: CASSLGAGGAEQYF
DNA: TGTGCCAGCAGTTTGGGGGCAGGGGGCGCCGAGCAGTACTTC
J: TRBJ2-7
V: TRBV28
D: TRBD1
size: .

CDR3: CASSLEVLGGAGEQYF
DNA: TGCGCCAGCAGCTTGGAGGTCCTAGGAGGCGCCGGGGAGCAGTACTTC
J: TRBJ2-7
V: TRBV5-1
D: .
size: .

CDR3: CASSPTLAGGETQYF
DNA: TGTGCCAGCAGCCCCACCCTAGCGGGAGGTGAGACCCAGTACTTC
J: TRBJ2-5
V: TRBV9
D: TRBD2
size: .

CDR3: CASTRLAGGTGANVLTF
DNA: TGTGCCAGTACTAGACTAGCGGGAGGGACTGGGGCCAACGTCCTGACTTTC
J: TRBJ2-6
V: TRBV19
D: TRBD2
size: .

CDR3: CATTGPAYGNTIYF
DNA: TGTGCCACGACAGGCCCAGCTTACGGAAACACCATATATTTT
J: TRBJ1-3
V: TRBV19
D: .
size: .

CDR3: CASSPPGTFKNIQYF
DNA: TGTGCCAGCAGCCCACCCGGGACTTTTAAAAACATTCAGTACTTC
J: TRBJ2-4
V: TRBV7-2
D: .
size: .

CDR3: CASSQSTGAGNTIYF
DNA: TGTGCCAGCAGCCAATCGACAGGGGCTGGAAACACCATATATTTT
J: TRBJ1-3
V: TRBV16
D: TRBD1
size: .

CDR3: CASSLGTGDGYTF
DNA: TGCGCCAGCAGCTTGGGGACAGGTGATGGCTACACCTTC
J: TRBJ1-2
V: TRBV5-1
D: TRBD1
size: .

CDR3: CASSVASGRGQPQYF
DNA: TGTGCCAGCAGCGTAGCTAGCGGGAGGGGGCAGCCCCAGTACTTC
J: TRBJ2-5
V: TRBV9
D: TRBD2
size: few

CDR3: CSVPLGLTDTQYF
DNA: TGCAGCGTTCCCCTAGGTCTCACAGATACGCAGTATTTT
J: TRBJ2-3
V: TRBV29-1
D: .
size: few

CDR3: CASSWGGYNEQFF
DNA: TGCGCCAGCAGCTGGGGGGGCTACAATGAGCAGTTCTTC
J: TRBJ2-1
V: TRBV5-1
D: TRBD2
size: .

CDR3: CASSPEASSYNEQFF
DNA: TGTGCCAGCAGTCCCGAGGCGAGCTCCTACAATGAGCAGTTCTTC
J: TRBJ2-1
V: TRBV6-5
D: .
size: .

CDR3: CASSSSRQGLNTEAFF
DNA: TGTGCCAGCAGCTCATCCCGACAGGGTCTAAACACTGAAGCTTTCTTT
J: TRBJ1-1
V: TRBV7-9
D: TRBD1
size: few

CDR3: CASSDGGTADTQYF
DNA: TGTGCCAGCAGCGACGGAGGGACCGCAGATACGCAGTATTTT
J: TRBJ2-3
V: TRBV9
D: .
size: .

CDR3: CSASTGAFSYNEQFF
DNA: TGCAGTGCTAGTACAGGAGCCTTTTCCTACAATGAGCAGTTCTTC
J: TRBJ2-1
V: TRBV20-1
D: .
size: .

CDR3: CASSHGVETQYF
DNA: TGTGCCAGCAGCCACGGGGTGGAGACCCAGTACTTC
J: TRBJ2-5
V: TRBV3-1/TRBV3-2
D: .
size: once

CDR3: CASSLATGTGGNQPQHF
DNA: TGTGCCAGCAGCTTAGCCACCGGGACTGGCGGAAATCAGCCCCAGCATTTT
J: TRBJ1-5
V: TRBV7-9
D: .
size: .

CDR3: CAIRSRDSTYEQYF
DNA: TGTGCCATCAGGAGCCGGGACAGTACCTACGAGCAGTACTTC
J: TRBJ2-7
V: TRBV10-3
D: TRBD1
size: once

CDR3: CASSQAAVPYYGYTF
DNA: TGTGCCAGCAGCCAAGCGGCGGTCCCTTACTATGGCTACACCTTC
J: TRBJ1-2
V: TRBV3-1/TRBV3-2
D: .
size: .

CDR3: CASSLTVAGTGDTQYF
DNA: TGTGCCAGCAGCTTAACGGTTGCGGGAACCGGAGATACGCAGTATTTT
J: TRBJ2-3
V: TRBV7-3
D: .
size: .

CDR3: CASSFGFSYEQYF
DNA: TGTGCCAGCAGCTTCGGGTTCTCCTACGAGCAGTACTTC
J: TRBJ2-7
V: TRBV5-5
D: .
size: .

CDR3: CATSERYEQYF
DNA: TGTGCCACCAGTGAGCGCTACGAGCAGTACTTC
J: TRBJ2-7
V: TRBV15
D: .
size: .

CDR3: CASSLQGASYGYTF
DNA: TGTGCCAGCAGCTTACAGGGGGCGAGCTATGGCTACACCTTC
J: TRBJ1-2
V: TRBV7-6
D: TRBD1
size: .

CDR3: CAISGVGSSGNTIYF
DNA: TGTGCCATCAGTGGCGTAGGGAGCTCTGGAAACACCATATATTTT
J: TRBJ1-3
V: TRBV10-3
D: .
size: .

CDR3: CASSVGTDEKLFF
DNA: TGTGCCAGCAGCGTAGGGACAGATGAAAAACTGTTTTTT
J: TRBJ1-4
V: TRBV9
D: .
size: .

CDR3: CASSKDSPIKTGELFF
DNA: TGTGCCAGCAGTAAGGACAGTCCGATTAAGACCGGGGAGCTGTTTTTT
J: TRBJ2-2
V: TRBV27
D: .
size: .

CDR3: CASSPPGLLYEQYF
DNA: TGTGCCAGCAGTCCACCGGGACTCCTCTACGAGCAGTACTTC
J: TRBJ2-7
V: TRBV11-3
D: .
size: few

CDR3: CASSQVSAGINEQYF
DNA: TGTGCCAGCAGCCAAGTGTCCGCGGGGATCAACGAGCAGTACTTC
J: TRBJ2-7
V: TRBV3-1/TRBV3-2
D: .
size: .

CDR3: CASSKTGDQPQHF
DNA: TGTGCCAGTAGTAAGACAGGGGATCAGCCCCAGCATTTT
J: TRBJ1-5
V: TRBV19
D: TRBD1
size: .

CDR3: CARTGGSLTSEQYF
DNA: TGTGCCCGAACAGGGGGCTCCCTGACTAGCGAGCAGTACTTC
J: TRBJ2-7
V: TRBV30
D: TRBD1
size: .

CDR3: CAISDSGTGGEKLFF
DNA: TGTGCCATCAGTGATTCCGGAACTGGGGGGGAAAAACTGTTTTTT
J: TRBJ1-4
V: TRBV10-3
D: .
size: .

CDR3: CASGWGTANEKLFF
DNA: TGTGCTAGTGGATGGGGGACAGCTAATGAAAAACTGTTTTTT
J: TRBJ1-4
V: TRBV12-5
D: TRBD1
size: .

CDR3: CASIPGPTRHNEQFF
DNA: TGCGCCAGCATCCCCGGCCCGACTAGACACAATGAGCAGTTCTTC
J: TRBJ2-1
V: TRBV5-1
D: .
size: .

CDR3: CASSIDRASYNEQFF
DNA: TGTGCCAGCAGCATCGACAGGGCCTCCTACAATGAGCAGTTCTTC
J: TRBJ2-1
V: TRBV7-2
D: TRBD1
size: .

CDR3: CEVGGNDNEQFF
DNA: TGTGAAGTAGGGGGCAACGACAATGAGCAGTTCTTC
J: TRBJ2-1
V: TRBV28
D: TRBD1
size: .

CDR3: CASSSPRGAAYEQYF
DNA: TGTGCCAGCAGCTCTCCTCGGGGGGCCGCCTACGAGCAGTACTTC
J: TRBJ2-7
V: TRBV5-4
D: .
size: .

CDR3: CASSESPGANPNYGYTF
DNA: TGTGCCAGCAGTGAATCTCCAGGGGCCAACCCTAACTATGGCTACACCTTC
J: TRBJ1-2
V: TRBV25-1
D: .
size: .

CDR3: CASGAQGAGELFF
DNA: TGTGCTAGTGGTGCACAGGGGGCCGGGGAGCTGTTTTTT
J: TRBJ2-2
V: TRBV12-5
D: TRBD1
size: few

CDR3: CASSVDSFGGYTF
DNA: TGTGCCAGCAGCGTAGACAGCTTCGGTGGCTACACCTTC
J: TRBJ1-2
V: TRBV9
D: .
size: .

CDR3: CASSLARQALRSYNEQFF
DNA: TGCGCCAGCAGCTTAGCTAGACAGGCATTACGCTCCTACAATGAGCAGTTCTTC
J: TRBJ2-1
V: TRBV5-1
D: .
size: .

CDR3: CASSRRRTSENEGTGELFF
DNA: TGTGCCAGCAGCCGCCGTAGGACTAGCGAAAACGAAGGCACCGGGGAGCTGTTTTTT
J: TRBJ2-2
V: TRBV7-6
D: TRBD2
size: once

CDR3: CASSLLLATSGNTIYF
DNA: TGTGCCAGCAGTTTATTGCTGGCCACCTCTGGAAACACCATATATTTT
J: TRBJ1-3
V: TRBV28
D: .
size: .

CDR3: CASIPVTQGAGQPQHF
DNA: TGTGCCAGCATCCCCGTTACCCAGGGGGCGGGTCAGCCCCAGCATTTT
J: TRBJ1-5
V: TRBV7-3
D: TRBD1
size: .

CDR3: CASGSRSNQPQHF
DNA: TGTGCCAGCGGTTCTCGGAGCAATCAGCCCCAGCATTTT
J: TRBJ1-5
V: TRBV12-3/TRBV12-4
D: .
size: .

CDR3: CASSSSWGRDQPQHF
DNA: TGTGCCAGCAGTTCTTCATGGGGGAGGGATCAGCCCCAGCATTTT
J: TRBJ1-5
V: TRBV6-6
D: .
size: .

CDR3: CASSLASRGYTF
DNA: TGTGCCAGCAGCCTAGCGTCCCGTGGCTACACCTTC
J: TRBJ1-2
V: TRBV28
D: .
size: .